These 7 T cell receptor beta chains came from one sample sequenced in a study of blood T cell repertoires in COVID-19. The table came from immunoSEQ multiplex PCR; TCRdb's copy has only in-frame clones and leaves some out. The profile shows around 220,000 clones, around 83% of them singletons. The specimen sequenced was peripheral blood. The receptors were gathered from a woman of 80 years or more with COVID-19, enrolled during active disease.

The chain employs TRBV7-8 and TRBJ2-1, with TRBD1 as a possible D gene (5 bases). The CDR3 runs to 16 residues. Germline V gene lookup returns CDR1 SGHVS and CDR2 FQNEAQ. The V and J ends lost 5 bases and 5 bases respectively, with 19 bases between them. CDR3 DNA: TGTGCCAGCAGCCCTAGGGTGGGCCAGGGCCACAATGAGCAGTTCTTC. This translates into CASSPRVGQGHNEQFF. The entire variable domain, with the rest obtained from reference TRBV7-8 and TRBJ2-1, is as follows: GAGVSQSPRYKVAKRGQDVALRCDPISGHVSLFWYQQALGQGPEFLTYFQNEAQLDKSGLPSDRFFAERPEGSVSTLKIQRTQQEDSAVYLCASSPRVGQGHNEQFFGPGTRLTVL.

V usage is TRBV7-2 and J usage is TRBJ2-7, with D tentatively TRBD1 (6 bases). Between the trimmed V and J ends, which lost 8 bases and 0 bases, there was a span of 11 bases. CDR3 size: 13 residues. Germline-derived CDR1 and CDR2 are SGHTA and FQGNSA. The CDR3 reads CASRGGVSYEQYF. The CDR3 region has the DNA TGTGCCAGCCGAGGGGGTGTCTCCTACGAGCAGTACTTC.

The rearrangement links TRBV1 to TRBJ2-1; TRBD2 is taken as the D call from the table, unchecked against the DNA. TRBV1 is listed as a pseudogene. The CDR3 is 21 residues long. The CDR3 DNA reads TGCACCAGCAGCCAAAGGGGGGGAATTGGGGTACTAGCGGGACACCACAATGAGCAGTTCTTC. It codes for CTSSQRGGIGVLAGHHNEQFF.

CDR3 sequence (DNA): TGTGCCAGCAGCCCAGGACTAGGCAATCAGCCCCAGCATTTT. Protein product: CASSPGLGNQPQHF. The chain joins TRBV7-2 to TRBJ1-5; D is unclear. V shed 5 bases and J shed 2 bases, with 10 bases lying between them. There are 14 residues in the CDR3. Germline V lookup: CDR1 SGHTA, CDR2 FQGNSA.

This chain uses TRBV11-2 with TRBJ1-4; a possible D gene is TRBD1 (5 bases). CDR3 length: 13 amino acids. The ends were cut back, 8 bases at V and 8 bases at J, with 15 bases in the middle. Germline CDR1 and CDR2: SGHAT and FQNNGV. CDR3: CASSQGWGEKLFF. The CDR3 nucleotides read TGTGCCAGCTCCCAGGGTTGGGGAGAAAAACTGTTTTTT.

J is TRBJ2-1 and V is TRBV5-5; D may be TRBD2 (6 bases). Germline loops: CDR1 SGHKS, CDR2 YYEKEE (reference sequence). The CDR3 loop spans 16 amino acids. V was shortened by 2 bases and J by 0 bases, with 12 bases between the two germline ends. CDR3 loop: CASSFDDGSSYNEQFF. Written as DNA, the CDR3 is TGTGCCAGCAGCTTCGACGACGGGAGCTCCTACAATGAGCAGTTCTTC.

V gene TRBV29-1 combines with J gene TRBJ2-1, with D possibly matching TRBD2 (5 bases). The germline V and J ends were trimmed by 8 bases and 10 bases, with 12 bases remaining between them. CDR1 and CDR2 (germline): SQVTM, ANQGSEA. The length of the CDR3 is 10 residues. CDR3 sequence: CSSGSEEQFF. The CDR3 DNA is TGCAGCTCGGGGAGCGAGGAGCAGTTCTTC.